Below are 32 T cell receptor beta chains sequenced from a single sample in a study of shared clonotypes between healthy human individuals. Generated by immunoSEQ multiplex PCR, the TCRdb table keeps only in-frame clones and is missing some. Here the sample spans 2 million to 2.5 million clones, around 95% being singletons. Sequencing input: naive CD4+ T cells sorted from blood. As to subset: CD45RA+ positively selected. The receptors were sampled from a man aged 18 to 35 in good health.

The chain joins TRBV10-3 to TRBJ1-1; no firm D call. Germline V gene data show CDR1 as ENHRY and CDR2 as SYGVKD. Trimming shortened V by 8 bases and J by 3 bases, and 7 bases separated the two germline ends. This CDR3 is built from 11 residues. CDR3 sequence (DNA): TGTGCCATCGGCCGGGACACTGAAGCTTTCTTT. Protein sequence: CAIGRDTEAFF.

There are a few counts of this clone. V usage is TRBV18 and J usage is TRBJ1-6, with D maybe TRBD1 (6 bases). Trimming took 3 bases from V and 9 from J, leaving 18 bases between them. The germline gives CDR1 KGHSH, CDR2 LQKENI. This CDR3 has 16 amino acids. In nucleotides, the CDR3 is TGTGCCAGCTCACCTTCCGGACAGCCGGTCGGTTCACCCCTCCACTTT. It translates to CASSPSGQPVGSPLHF.

This chain links TRBV5-6 with TRBJ2-2; 8 nucleotides match TRBD2. J gave up 8 bases and V 0 bases, and 9 bases lay outside the gene matches. Germline V CDR1 and CDR2: SGHDT, YYEEEE. This CDR3 contains 16 residues. CDR3 protein: CASSLVGLGHHGELFF. The DNA for the CDR3 is TGTGCCAGCAGCTTGGTGGGACTAGGCCACCATGGGGAGCTGTTTTTT.

The rearrangement links TRBV2 to TRBJ1-6; no firm D call. This CDR3 contains 15 residues. Deletions cut 8 bases from V and 10 bases from J, with 21 bases between. Germline V gene lookup returns CDR1 SNHLY and CDR2 FYNNEI. The CDR3 spells CASYSTPVLGSPLHF. CDR3 sequence (DNA): TGTGCCAGCTATTCTACTCCCGTCTTAGGCTCACCCCTCCACTTT. Variable domain in full (rest from reference TRBV2 and TRBJ1-6): EPEVTQTPSHQVTQMGQEVILRCVPISNHLYFYWYRQILGQKVEFLVSFYNNEISEKSEIFDDQFSVERPDGSNFTLKIRSTKLEDSAMYFCASYSTPVLGSPLHFGNGTRLTVT.

The chain recombines TRBV5-4 with TRBJ2-7; the D call may be TRBD1 or TRBD2 (5 bases each). Germline values: CDR1 SGHNT, CDR2 YYREEE (reference sequence). The CDR3 is made up of 13 amino acids. V gave up 4 bases and J gave up 3 bases, with 11 bases separating them. The CDR3 coding sequence is TGTGCCAGCAGCCCCGGGGCGCGCTACGAGCAGTACTTC. It yields the protein CASSPGARYEQYF.

J is TRBJ2-3 and V is TRBV4-3; D ambiguous. CDR1 is LGHNA, CDR2 YSLEER, per germline. This CDR3 comprises 15 residues. V lost 8 bases and J lost 0, with 15 bases in between. CDR3 nucleotides: TGCGCCAGCGCCCCTGGAACGGTTAGCACAGATACGCAGTATTTT. Amino acids: CASAPGTVSTDTQYF.

With respect to this clone: The junction departs from germline at one end; a sequencing error may be responsible. V usage is TRBV7-7 and J usage is TRBJ2-1; D is unresolved. The CDR3 totals 13 residues. Germline assignment: CDR1 SSHAT and CDR2 FNYEAQ (reference sequence). The DNA for the CDR3 is TGTGCTAGCAGCCCCAAGGGTTACAATGAGCAGTTCTTC. Amino acids: CASSPKGYNEQFF. The full variable domain, completed using reference TRBV7-7 and TRBJ2-1, is GAGVSQSPRYKVTKRGQDVTLRCDPISSHATLYWYQQALGQGPEFLTYFNYEAQPDKSGLPSDRFSAERPEGSISTLTIQRTEQRDSAMYRCASSPKGYNEQFFGPGTRLTVL.

The rearrangement links TRBV5-5 to TRBJ1-5; D is unclear. The ends were cut back, 2 bases at V and 0 bases at J, with 6 bases in the middle. Germline V CDR1 and CDR2: SGHKS, YYEKEE (reference sequence). This CDR3 has 14 amino acids. The CDR3 protein is CASSLGNSNQPQHF. For the CDR3, the DNA is TGTGCCAGCAGCTTAGGGAATAGCAATCAGCCCCAGCATTTT.

The chain recombines TRBV28 with TRBJ2-5; D is uncertain. Trimming took off 5 bases at V and 5 bases at J, with 6 bases between the two ends. From germline, CDR1 is MDHEN and CDR2 SYDVKM. This CDR3 contains 11 residues. DNA for the CDR3: TGTGCCAGCAGTACCAGGGAGACCCAGTACTTC. This gives the protein CASSTRETQYF.

V usage is TRBV19 and J usage is TRBJ1-6; D unclear. The CDR3 length is 15 residues. The germline V and J ends were trimmed by 5 bases and 13 bases, with 21 bases remaining between them. CDR1 and CDR2 from the germline V gene are LNHDA and SQIVND (reference sequence). In DNA, the CDR3 is TGTGCCAGTAGTCCCATCTCTTCTGACGGGAAGCCCCTCCACTTT. Its translation is CASSPISSDGKPLHF.

The V call is TRBV29-1, the J call TRBJ2-5, with TRBD2 matching over 7 bases. Per germline, CDR1 SQVTM and CDR2 ANQGSEA. The CDR3 is made up of 15 amino acids. The trim removed 0 bases at V and 0 bases at J, leaving 4 bases unmatched. The CDR3 DNA reads TGCAGCGTTGAAGATCATGGGACTAACCAAGAGACCCAGTACTTC. This sequence encodes CSVEDHGTNQETQYF.

This chain links TRBV30 with TRBJ1-2, with TRBD1 as a possible D gene (6 bases). Looked up from germline, CDR1 is GTSNPN and CDR2 is SVGIG (reference sequence). Trimming shortened V by 0 bases and J by 7 bases, and 24 bases separated the two germline ends. The CDR3 spans 17 residues. CDR3: CAWSVTGSSSPFGGYTF. CDR3 nucleotide sequence: TGTGCCTGGAGTGTTACAGGGAGTTCCTCCCCCTTCGGTGGCTACACCTTC.

The V call is TRBV7-6, the J call TRBJ2-2; D might be TRBD1 (6 bases). The CDR3 has 13 residues. The ends were cut back, 10 bases at V and 4 bases at J, with 13 bases in the middle. CDR1 SGHVS and CDR2 FNYEAQ come from the germline V gene. CDR3 nucleotide sequence: TGTGCCACACAGGGCCTTGGCACCGGGGAGCTGTTTTTT. Protein: CATQGLGTGELFF.

V is TRBV10-1 and J is TRBJ2-3; possible D gene TRBD1, 6 bases. Germline CDR1 is WNHNN and CDR2 is SYGVQD (reference sequence). V gave up 6 bases and J gave up 2 bases, with 15 bases separating them. The CDR3 sequence is 15 residues long. The DNA of the CDR3 is TGCGCCAGCAGGCAGGGGAATGGCCTCACAGATACGCAGTATTTT. It encodes CASRQGNGLTDTQYF.

The rearrangement joins TRBV30 to TRBJ1-2; the match to TRBD1 covers 10 bases. CDR1 and CDR2 (germline): GTSNPN, SVGIG (reference sequence). Losses at the gene ends were 3 bases for V and 8 bases for J; bases not matched to a gene: 6. This CDR3 has 13 amino acids. The CDR3 spells CAWRPTGGQGYTF. CDR3 nucleotide sequence: TGTGCCTGGAGACCGACAGGGGGCCAAGGCTACACCTTC.

The V and J genes are TRBV5-1 and TRBJ2-1; 9 bases fit TRBD1. Germline values: CDR1 SGHRS, CDR2 YFSETQ. Germline trimming cut 0 bases from V and 8 bases from J; bases unmatched to any gene: 15. This CDR3 has 18 residues. The CDR3 reads CASSLVPWDRVSGYEQFF. CDR3 nucleotide sequence: TGCGCCAGCAGCTTGGTTCCTTGGGACAGGGTATCCGGGTATGAGCAGTTCTTC. Based on the CDR3 plus reference TRBV5-1 and TRBJ2-1, the full variable domain is KAGVTQTPRYLIKTRGQQVTLSCSPISGHRSVSWYQQTPGQGLQFLFEYFSETQRNKGNFPGRFSGRQFSNSRSEMNVSTLELGDSALYLCASSLVPWDRVSGYEQFFGPGTRLTVL.

The chain combines TRBV30 with TRBJ2-1; D might be TRBD2 (6 bases). Trimming shortened V by 2 bases and J by 8 bases, and 16 bases separated the two germline ends. This CDR3 is 14 amino acids long. CDR1 is GTSNPN, CDR2 SVGIG, per germline (reference sequence). CDR3 in DNA: TGTGCCTGGAGTCCGGGGGATGCCCTACATGAGCAGTTCTTC. Its translation: CAWSPGDALHEQFF.

The sample holds one count of this clone. This specimen includes other DNA sequences encoding the same CDR3. The chain recombines TRBV5-4 with TRBJ2-2; D is undetermined. The CDR3 covers 14 residues. Germline V gives CDR1 SGHNT, CDR2 YYREEE (reference sequence). The ends were cut back, 4 bases at V and 2 bases at J, with 9 bases in the middle. Here the CDR3 DNA reads TGTGCCAGCAGCCTGGACCGAAACACCGGGGAGCTGTTTTTT. This codes for CASSLDRNTGELFF.

The chain's CDR3 is CASSGRNRGSNQPQHF. In DNA form, the CDR3 reads TGTGCCAGTAGTGGCCGTAACAGGGGTAGCAATCAGCCCCAGCATTTT. V gene TRBV19 combines with J gene TRBJ1-5, with 7 nucleotides matching TRBD1. The CDR3 length is 16 residues. CDR1 and CDR2 from the germline V gene are LNHDA and SQIVND (reference sequence). V dropped 5 bases and J dropped 0; count of bases not matched to a gene: 7.

V and J are TRBV7-3 and TRBJ2-5; no reliable D call. There are 15 residues in the CDR3. Germline lookup yields CDR1 SGHTA and CDR2 FQGTGA. The ends were cut back, 2 bases at V and 2 bases at J, with 12 bases in the middle. Here the CDR3 DNA reads TGTGCCAGCAGCTTAGTAGGTACCCTACAAGAGACCCAGTACTTC. Its protein is CASSLVGTLQETQYF.

J is TRBJ1-4 and V is TRBV2, with D hard to call. Trimming left V 1 base short and J 2 bases short, with 8 bases between. CDR1 SNHLY and CDR2 FYNNEI come from the germline V gene. The CDR3 spans 15 residues. In DNA form, the CDR3 reads TGTGCCAGCAGTGAAGAGGGTTTGACTAATGAAAAACTGTTTTTT. Translating gives CASSEEGLTNEKLFF.

The chain joins TRBV6-1 to TRBJ1-4; a possible D gene is TRBD1 (5 bases). Germline V lookup: CDR1 MNHNS, CDR2 SASEGT. This CDR3 is built from 11 residues. V was cut by 10 bases and J by 10 bases, with 13 bases left in between. CDR3 DNA sequence: TGTGCCACTTCGGGACTCTCAAAACTGTTTTTT. It specifies CATSGLSKLFF.

V gene TRBV7-2 combines with J gene TRBJ2-7, with a weak D call TRBD1 (6 bases). V was clipped by 5 bases and J by 0 bases, with 11 bases between them. Germline CDR1 reads SGHTA; CDR2 reads FQGNSA. The CDR3 length is 14 residues. The CDR3 nucleotides read TGTGCCAGCAGCCTCCGGGACACCTCCTACGAGCAGTACTTC. Translated, it gives CASSLRDTSYEQYF.

Of note for this clone: Other DNA sequences in the sample encode the same CDR3. The genes are TRBV5-1 and TRBJ2-1, with unresolved D. V shed 1 base and J shed 6 bases, with 5 bases lying between them. The CDR3 extends over 12 amino acids. Germline CDR1 SGHRS, CDR2 YFSETQ. The CDR3 is CASSLPLNEQFF. In nucleotides, the CDR3 is TGCGCCAGCAGCTTGCCCCTCAATGAGCAGTTCTTC.

V gene TRBV5-6 combines with J gene TRBJ2-5; TRBD1 agrees at 8 bases. CDR1 SGHDT and CDR2 YYEEEE come from the germline V gene. This CDR3 spans 16 amino acids. The V gene end was trimmed by 3 bases and the J gene end by 4 bases; junction bases not matched to a gene: 11. DNA for the CDR3: TGTGCCAGCAGCTCAGACAGGGGTCGTCAAGGAGAGACCCAGTACTTC. Its translation is CASSSDRGRQGETQYF. The full variable domain, completed using reference TRBV5-6 and TRBJ2-5, is DAGVTQSPTHLIKTRGQQVTLRCSPKSGHDTVSWYQQALGQGPQFIFQYYEEEERQRGNFPDRFSGHQFPNYSSELNVNALLLGDSALYLCASSSDRGRQGETQYFGPGTRLLVL.

The V call is TRBV6-1, the J call TRBJ2-2; TRBD1 matches at 7 bases. The J segment lost 3 bases and the V segment lost 6 bases, leaving 7 bases of the junction unmatched. Germline V gene sequence: CDR1 MNHNS, CDR2 SASEGT. This CDR3 has 15 amino acids. The CDR3 sequence is CASSAGTVYTGELFF. CDR3 nucleotides: TGTGCCAGCAGCGCCGGGACAGTCTACACCGGGGAGCTGTTTTTT.

The chain is built from TRBV19 and TRBJ1-5; 7 nucleotides agree with TRBD1. CDR3 length equals 14 residues. V was clipped by 6 bases and J by 2 bases; unmatched bases: 4. In germline, CDR1 is LNHDA, CDR2 SQIVND (reference sequence). DNA for the CDR3: TGTGCCAGTAGGCCGCAGGGGGGCAATCAGCCCCAGCATTTT. This gives the protein CASRPQGGNQPQHF. The full variable domain, its missing parts supplied by reference TRBV19 and TRBJ1-5, is DGGITQSPKYLFRKEGQNVTLSCEQNLNHDAMYWYRQDPGQGLRLIYYSQIVNDFQKGDIAEGYSVSREKKESFPLTVTSAQKNPTAFYLCASRPQGGNQPQHFGDGTRLSIL.

The gene calls are TRBV19 and TRBJ1-6, with D maybe TRBD1 (6 bases). This CDR3 comprises 15 residues. Per the germline V gene, CDR1 is LNHDA and CDR2 is SQIVND (reference sequence). V lost 8 bases and J lost 7, with 18 bases in between. The CDR3 spells CASCKGGDPNSPLHF. CDR3 in DNA: TGTGCCAGTTGTAAGGGGGGGGACCCGAATTCACCCCTCCACTTT.

V and J are TRBV9 and TRBJ2-3, with 7 bases aligning to TRBD1. This CDR3 has 15 amino acids. V gave up 3 bases and J gave up 2 bases; unmatched junction bases: 6. The germline V gene encodes CDR1 SGDLS and CDR2 YYNGEE. CDR3 DNA: TGTGCCAGCAGCGAGCGACAGGGACACACAGATACGCAGTATTTT. It codes for CASSERQGHTDTQYF.

Here the CDR3 reads CASSLVGGTTGELFF. As DNA, the CDR3 is TGTGCCAGCAGCTTAGTCGGGGGAACTACCGGGGAGCTGTTTTTT. The chain is built from TRBV11-2 and TRBJ2-2; D possibly corresponds to TRBD2 (6 bases). The CDR3 is 15 residues long. V gave up 1 base and J gave up 5 bases, with 11 bases separating them. Germline CDR1 reads SGHAT; CDR2 reads FQNNGV.

The V call is TRBV5-6, the J call TRBJ2-5; 8 positions agree with TRBD2. Germline V CDR1 and CDR2: SGHDT, YYEEEE. There are 15 residues in the CDR3. J was trimmed by 4 bases and V by 4 bases; bases with no gene match: 9. CDR3 nucleotides: TGTGCCAGCAGCCCCCAGGGGACTAGGAGAGAGACCCAGTACTTC. Translated, it gives CASSPQGTRRETQYF.

CDR3 nucleotide sequence: TGCGCCAGCACCTTAAATAATGGGGGACTGCACTATGGCTACACCTTC. It is translated as CASTLNNGGLHYGYTF. The J gene is TRBJ1-2, the V gene TRBV10-1; tentatively, D is TRBD1 (5 bases). Germline V lookup: CDR1 WNHNN, CDR2 SYGVQD (reference sequence). With 7 bases removed from V and 3 bases from J, the gap between germline ends came to 21 bases. The CDR3 totals 16 residues.